These 15 T cell receptor beta chains share one sample of origin, sequenced in a study of identifying expanded T cells in peripheral blood. Profiled with immunoSEQ multiplex PCR; TCRdb holds only in-frame clones, not every one. This sample carries 100,000 or so clones, approximately 88% of them seen once, and the ten largest clones take just over 5.5%. What was sequenced was blood. The receptors shown here come from a person aged 18 to 70 in good health.

The V and J genes are TRBV29-1 and TRBJ1-2; TRBD1 aligns across 10 bases. Germline V gene lookup returns CDR1 SQVTM and CDR2 ANQGSEA. V was clipped by 3 bases and J by 5 bases; unmatched bases: 9. The CDR3 length is 15 residues. CDR3 sequence: CSVEDRGSLRYGYTF. The CDR3 nucleotides read TGCAGCGTTGAGGACAGGGGGTCACTTAGGTATGGCTACACCTTC.

The J gene is TRBJ2-1, the V gene TRBV7-3; D unresolved. The CDR3 has 14 amino acids. Trimming cost V 2 bases and J 7 bases, with 12 bases left between them. Germline CDR1 and CDR2: SGHTA and FQGTGA. The CDR3 loop reads CASSLGFEGNEQFF. The CDR3 DNA reads TGTGCCAGCAGCTTAGGATTCGAAGGAAATGAGCAGTTCTTC.

J is TRBJ2-5 and V is TRBV6-5; D unresolved. The germline gives CDR1 MNHEY, CDR2 SVGAGI. The CDR3 totals 11 residues. V lost 6 bases, J lost 2 bases, and 4 bases lay in between. The CDR3: CASSQQETQYF. In nucleotides, the CDR3 is TGTGCCAGCAGCCAGCAAGAGACCCAGTACTTC.

This clone has a single count. The chain is built from TRBV27 and TRBJ1-4, with D possibly being TRBD1 (6 bases). The V gene's germline CDR1 is MNHEY and CDR2 SMNVEV (reference sequence). There are 15 residues in the CDR3. V lost 6 bases to trimming and J lost 2 bases, with 13 bases between them. The CDR3 protein is CASRPDRFTNEKLFF. CDR3 DNA: TGTGCCAGCAGACCCGACAGGTTCACTAATGAAAAACTGTTTTTT.

V and J are TRBV6-4 and TRBJ2-5, with 8 bases identical to TRBD1. The CDR3 consists of 12 residues. With 10 bases clipped from V and 5 bases from J, the junction kept 6 bases outside the gene matches. The germline gives CDR1 MRHNA, CDR2 SNTAGT. The CDR3 sequence: CATKDREETQYF. The CDR3 nucleotides read TGTGCCACCAAGGACAGGGAGGAGACCCAGTACTTC.

This clone was recorded only once. The V and J genes are TRBV5-4 and TRBJ1-2; 9 bases match TRBD1. This CDR3 is built from 16 residues. V dropped 0 bases and J dropped 7; count of bases not matched to a gene: 10. Germline V gene sequence: CDR1 SGHNT, CDR2 YYREEE (reference sequence). The CDR3 loop is CASSLGVDRGRVGYTF. CDR3 nucleotide sequence: TGTGCCAGCAGCTTGGGGGTGGACAGGGGAAGGGTTGGCTACACCTTC.

The chain links TRBV7-2 to TRBJ1-2; D remains ambiguous. The germline gives CDR1 SGHTA, CDR2 FQGNSA. Trimming removed 0 bases from V and 7 bases from J, with 6 bases in between. CDR3 size: 12 residues. Here the CDR3 reads CASSLAGSGYTF. The CDR3 DNA sequence: TGTGCCAGCAGCTTAGCAGGGTCTGGCTACACCTTC. Using reference TRBV7-2 and TRBJ1-2 for the parts outside the CDR3, the full variable domain is GAGVSQSPSNKVTEKGKDVELRCDPISGHTALYWYRQSLGQGLEFLIYFQGNSAPDKSGLPSDRFSAERTGGSVSTLTIQRTQQEDSAVYLCASSLAGSGYTFGSGTRLTVV.

The chain is built from TRBV7-8 and TRBJ1-2; no clear D. V was trimmed by 1 base and J by 5 bases, leaving 17 bases between them. This CDR3 is 16 amino acids long. CDR1 and CDR2 (germline): SGHVS, FQNEAQ. The CDR3 DNA sequence: TGTGCCAGCAGCTTAGTCGGTTCAGGCCCGTTTTATGGCTACACCTTC. Amino acids: CASSLVGSGPFYGYTF.

Worth noting for this clone: The junction departs from germline at one end; a sequencing error may be responsible. This rearrangement joins TRBV23-1 to TRBJ2-7; no clear D. TRBV23-1 is treated as an ORF (open reading frame) with a function not yet certain. This CDR3 is built from 9 residues. CDR3 residues: CASKVIPVF. CDR3 in DNA: TGCGCCAGCAAAGTAATACCGGTCTTC.

The chain joins TRBV5-1 to TRBJ2-7, with D perhaps being TRBD1 or TRBD2 (5 bases each). Germline values: CDR1 SGHRS, CDR2 YFSETQ. The CDR3 extends over 15 amino acids. Trimming removed 0 bases from V and 4 bases from J, with 14 bases in between. CDR3 in amino acids: CASSLGPGAEYEQYF. CDR3 bases: TGCGCCAGCAGCTTGGGCCCCGGGGCAGAGTACGAGCAGTACTTC.

This rearrangement joins TRBV14 to TRBJ1-1, with no clear D. The CDR3 extends over 13 amino acids. Trimming stripped 5 bases from V and 2 bases from J, with 9 bases between. Germline lookup yields CDR1 SGHDN and CDR2 FVKESK. CDR3 protein: CASSWAENTEAFF. The CDR3 DNA reads as TGTGCCAGCAGCTGGGCCGAAAACACTGAAGCTTTCTTT.

V is TRBV29-1 and J is TRBJ2-1; 9 bases fit TRBD2. This CDR3 spans 16 amino acids. Germline assignment: CDR1 SQVTM and CDR2 ANQGSEA. V trimming: 7 bases; J trimming: 0 bases; junction bases outside the gene matches: 10. DNA for the CDR3: TGCAGCGGGGAGGGACTAGCTGCGAGCTCCTACAATGAGCAGTTCTTC. Translating gives CSGEGLAASSYNEQFF.

V is TRBV5-1 and J is TRBJ1-5; TRBD1 agrees at 7 bases. Germline CDR1 reads SGHRS; CDR2 reads YFSETQ. V gave up 5 bases and J gave up 4 bases; unmatched junction bases: 9. The CDR3 extends over 15 amino acids. CDR3 sequence: CASSLQGNKNQPQHF. CDR3 nucleotide sequence: TGCGCCAGCAGTTTACAGGGGAATAAAAATCAGCCCCAGCATTTT.

V usage is TRBV6-1 and J usage is TRBJ2-7; 8 bases are shared with TRBD1. V shed 6 bases, J shed 1 base, and the junction held 5 bases outside the gene matches. Germline V gene sequence: CDR1 MNHNS, CDR2 SASEGT. The CDR3 loop spans 14 amino acids. CDR3 protein: CASRSRDRSYEQYF. The CDR3 DNA follows: TGTGCCAGCAGGTCCCGGGACAGGTCCTACGAGCAGTACTTC.

V usage is TRBV10-2 and J usage is TRBJ1-1; no definite D call. Deletions cut 7 bases from V and 6 bases from J, with 18 bases between. CDR1 and CDR2 (germline): WSHSY, SAAADI. The CDR3 consists of 14 residues. CDR3 protein: CASTLRERYAEAFF. The CDR3 DNA is TGCGCCAGCACCTTAAGGGAACGGTACGCTGAAGCTTTCTTT.